A selection of T cell receptor beta chains follows, all from one sample in a study of shared clonotypes between healthy human individuals. Generated by immunoSEQ multiplex PCR, the TCRdb table keeps only in-frame clones and is missing some. The sample lists around 480,000 clones; 60% to 80% were seen once. Sequenced material: PBMCs. The receptors stem from a woman between 40 and 55 years old in good health. Some clones in this sample may be carry-over from other donors' samples. Each CDR3 is given with its conserved first and last residue. The order of the fields is D gene, V gene, J gene, clone size, CDR3 protein, CDR3 DNA. The D gene is left open where the match is weak. Size is stated for part of the rows, as once, few or many counts, or as a class when the clone is expanded.

TRBD1	TRBV4-1	TRBJ2-1	-	CASSQLGDRGHEQFF	TGCGCCAGCAGCCAACTTGGCGACAGGGGACATGAGCAGTTCTTC
-	TRBV11-3	TRBJ2-2	-	CASSPQDTGELFF	TGTGCCAGCAGCCCCCAGGACACCGGGGAGCTGTTTTTT
-	TRBV5-1	TRBJ2-2	-	CASSFGITYTGELFF	TGCGCCAGCAGCTTTGGGATTACCTACACCGGGGAGCTGTTTTTT
TRBD2	TRBV4-1	TRBJ2-7	-	CASSHSGGLAPSWEQYF	TGCGCCAGCAGCCACAGCGGCGGACTAGCTCCGTCTTGGGAGCAGTACTTC
TRBD1	TRBV19	TRBJ2-5	-	CASSIGTGAGETQYF	TGTGCCAGTAGTATCGGAACAGGGGCAGGAGAGACCCAGTACTTC
-	TRBV9	TRBJ2-3	-	CASSQTATDTQYF	TGTGCCAGCAGCCAGACTGCCACAGATACGCAGTATTTT
-	TRBV11-2	TRBJ1-3	-	CASSGTRGRLGNTIYF	TGTGCCAGCAGCGGGACTCGGGGGCGTCTTGGAAACACCATATATTTT
-	TRBV4-1	TRBJ1-5	-	CASSQARGTQPQHF	TGCGCCAGCAGCCAGGCTAGGGGCACTCAGCCCCAGCATTTT
TRBD2	TRBV5-1	TRBJ2-3	-	CASSRSGTGTDTQYF	TGCGCCAGCAGCCGCAGCGGGACGGGCACAGATACGCAGTATTTT
TRBD2	TRBV5-1	TRBJ2-3	-	CASSSSGRALTPTDTQYF	TGCGCCAGCAGCTCCAGCGGGAGGGCCCTGACACCCACAGATACGCAGTATTTT
-	TRBV7-6	TRBJ2-1	-	CASSTPTGRGLNEQFF	TGTGCCAGCAGCACACCTACAGGCCGCGGTTTGAATGAGCAGTTCTTC
-	TRBV7-6	TRBJ1-2	few	CASSANRESRNGYTF	TGTGCCAGCAGCGCTAATCGTGAATCTCGAAATGGCTACACCTTC
TRBD2	TRBV10-2	TRBJ2-7	-	CASRQREGPYEQYF	TGCGCCAGCAGGCAGCGGGAGGGCCCCTACGAGCAGTACTTC
TRBD1	TRBV28	TRBJ1-1	-	CASSITGVNTEAFF	TGTGCCAGCAGTATTACAGGGGTGAACACTGAAGCTTTCTTT
-	TRBV5-6	TRBJ2-5	-	CASSLEGQETQYF	TGTGCCAGCAGCTTGGAAGGTCAAGAGACCCAGTACTTC
-	TRBV23-1	TRBJ1-3	-	CASSQSIRVRASGNTIYF	TGCGCCAGCAGTCAATCAATTCGGGTCAGGGCCTCTGGAAACACCATATATTTT
-	TRBV4-3	TRBJ1-2	-	CASSQAPIEGSDGYTF	TGCGCCAGCAGCCAAGCTCCTATCGAGGGGTCCGATGGCTACACCTTC
-	TRBV4-1	TRBJ2-2	-	CASSQVHPSTGELFF	TGCGCCAGCAGCCAAGTTCATCCCTCGACCGGGGAGCTGTTTTTT
TRBD2	TRBV29-1	TRBJ2-1	-	CSFKGRPSGRLYEQFF	TGCAGCTTCAAAGGTAGGCCTAGCGGGAGGCTGTATGAGCAGTTCTTC
TRBD1	TRBV29-1	TRBJ2-3	-	CSVGTGDSTDTQYF	TGCAGCGTCGGGACAGGGGATAGCACAGATACGCAGTATTTT
-	TRBV18	TRBJ1-3	-	CASSPWTGIQDGNTIYF	TGTGCCAGCTCACCATGGACGGGAATTCAGGACGGAAACACCATATATTTT
-	TRBV19	TRBJ2-7	-	CASSQQPNAYEQYF	TGTGCCAGTAGTCAACAGCCGAACGCCTACGAGCAGTACTTC
-	TRBV15	TRBJ2-6	-	CATSRGGVGGANVLTF	TGTGCCACCAGCAGAGGTGGAGTTGGTGGGGCCAACGTCCTGACTTTC
TRBD1	TRBV5-6	TRBJ2-5	-	CASSMGQGVWAREKTQYF	TGTGCCAGCAGCATGGGACAGGGGGTATGGGCGAGAGAGAAGACCCAGTACTTC
-	TRBV2	TRBJ2-3	-	CASSDHRDTQYF	TGTGCCAGCAGCGACCATAGGGATACGCAGTATTTT
-	TRBV25-1	TRBJ2-5	once	CASSELRPPETQYF	TGTGCCAGCAGTGAATTGAGGCCGCCGGAGACCCAGTACTTC
-	TRBV6-6	TRBJ2-7	-	CASHSRLAPYEQYF	TGTGCCAGCCATAGTAGGCTAGCGCCCTACGAGCAGTACTTC
-	TRBV28	TRBJ2-7	-	CASIHFGGTYEQYF	TGTGCCAGCATCCACTTCGGGGGCACGTACGAGCAGTACTTC
-	TRBV10-3	TRBJ1-2	-	CAISATLGYGYTF	TGTGCCATCAGTGCGACCCTTGGCTATGGCTACACCTTC
-	TRBV5-4	TRBJ2-1	-	CASTRPEQAGNEQFF	TGTGCCAGCACCCGGCCAGAACAGGCTGGCAATGAGCAGTTCTTC
TRBD2	TRBV18	TRBJ2-1	-	CASSPPGGSLRNEQFF	TGTGCCAGCTCACCACCGGGGGGGAGTCTGAGGAATGAGCAGTTCTTC
TRBD2	TRBV18	TRBJ2-7	-	CASSSTSESYEQYF	TGTGCCAGCTCATCCACTAGCGAGTCCTACGAGCAGTACTTC
-	TRBV2	TRBJ2-1	-	CASVEDGFNEQFF	TGTGCCAGCGTGGAGGACGGGTTCAATGAGCAGTTCTTC
-	TRBV27	TRBJ2-7	-	CASSLADISYEQYF	TGTGCCAGCAGTTTGGCGGATATCTCCTACGAGCAGTACTTC
-	TRBV11-2	TRBJ2-1	-	CASSLVRDGRRNEQFF	TGTGCCAGCAGCTTAGTCCGGGACGGCCGTAGAAATGAGCAGTTCTTC
-	TRBV19	TRBJ1-1	few	CASSSDVHTEAFF	TGTGCCAGTAGCTCGGACGTCCACACTGAAGCTTTCTTT
TRBD2	TRBV28	TRBJ2-1	-	CASRTSGGSYNEQFF	TGTGCCAGCAGAACCTCGGGAGGGTCCTACAATGAGCAGTTCTTC
-	TRBV6-5	TRBJ1-2	-	CASSDPGESYTF	TGTGCCAGCAGCGACCCGGGGGAATCCTACACCTTC
-	TRBV6-5	TRBJ2-7	-	CASSTGFTPEQYF	TGTGCCAGCAGTACAGGATTTACCCCCGAGCAGTACTTC
TRBD1	TRBV6-6	TRBJ1-5	-	CASSWTGGIQPQHF	TGTGCCAGCAGTTGGACAGGGGGCATTCAGCCCCAGCATTTT
-	TRBV27	TRBJ2-2	-	CASSLLQNTGELFF	TGTGCCAGCAGTTTACTCCAAAACACCGGGGAGCTGTTTTTT
-	TRBV7-9	TRBJ2-4	-	CASRRGGALAKNIQYF	TGTGCCAGCAGAAGGGGGGGTGCTCTAGCCAAAAACATTCAGTACTTC
TRBD2	TRBV4-2	TRBJ2-7	-	CASSQEDSGRALYEQYF	TGTGCCAGCAGCCAGGAAGATAGCGGGAGGGCTTTATACGAGCAGTACTTC
-	TRBV10-2	TRBJ1-1	-	CASSRRSEAFF	TGCGCCAGCAGCCGGAGGTCTGAAGCTTTCTTT
-	TRBV9	TRBJ2-3	-	CASSKSGPSTDTQYF	TGTGCCAGCAGCAAGAGCGGGCCTAGCACAGATACGCAGTATTTT
TRBD2	TRBV29-1	TRBJ2-5	-	CSVAPSGRGFGETQYF	TGCAGCGTGGCCCCTAGCGGGAGGGGGTTTGGGGAGACCCAGTACTTC
-	TRBV5-4	TRBJ2-7	-	CASSTAAGGFYEQYF	TGTGCCAGCAGCACCGCGGCGGGTGGGTTCTACGAGCAGTACTTC
-	TRBV18	TRBJ1-3	-	CASSPSGQGNTIYF	TGTGCCAGCTCACCTTCCGGACAGGGAAACACCATATATTTT
TRBD1	TRBV18	TRBJ2-7	once	CASSPGTGAVYEQYF	TGTGCCAGCTCACCCGGGACAGGGGCCGTCTACGAGCAGTACTTC
TRBD1	TRBV18	TRBJ2-3	few	CASSGQGRTDTQYF	TGTGCCAGCTCAGGACAGGGAAGGACAGATACGCAGTATTTT
-	TRBV6-1	TRBJ2-7	-	CASRGTIYEQYF	TGTGCCAGCAGGGGGACGATATACGAGCAGTACTTC
-	TRBV11-2	TRBJ2-5	-	CASSLVPGETQYF	TGTGCCAGCAGCTTAGTTCCCGGGGAGACCCAGTACTTC